The 16 T cell receptor beta chains below come from one sample, sequenced in a study of blood T cell repertoires in COVID-19 (dated by TCRdb to 2020 to 2021). The library relied on the immunoSEQ multiplex PCR assay. TCRdb took this table from immuneACCESS and kept in-frame rearrangements with V and J called. Such tables lack part of the clones; where checked against another copy, unresolved V genes explain under half of the gap, and the rest is unexplained. The sample profile shows around 310,000 clones; 89% of them were found once. Of the sample, roughly an eighth is held by the ten largest clones. Specimen: peripheral blood. The receptor set was obtained from a woman aged 60-75 years with acute or convalescent COVID-19.

The chain carries TRBV6-5 and TRBJ1-4, with D tentatively TRBD1 (5 bases). V lost 2 bases, J lost 2 bases, and 12 bases lay in between. The germline V gene encodes CDR1 MNHEY and CDR2 SVGAGI. CDR3 length: 16 residues. The CDR3 sequence: CASSYGRGSTNEKLFF. Here the CDR3 DNA reads TGTGCCAGCAGTTACGGTCGGGGGAGCACTAATGAAAAACTGTTTTTT.

The rearrangement joins TRBV18 to TRBJ2-3, with 7 bases matching TRBD1. The ends lost 2 bases at V and 1 base at J; junction bases unmatched: 6. The CDR3 consists of 16 residues. The V gene's germline CDR1 is KGHSH and CDR2 LQKENI. The CDR3, as DNA: TGTGCCAGCTCACCATCATACCAGGGGGGCACAGATACGCAGTATTTT. The encoded protein is CASSPSYQGGTDTQYF.

The chain carries TRBV6-5 and TRBJ2-1; D is uncertain. The CDR3 covers 13 residues. The V and J ends lost 7 bases and 9 bases respectively, with 16 bases between them. Germline lookup yields CDR1 MNHEY and CDR2 SVGAGI. CDR3 loop: CASNVPVLVEQFF. CDR3 sequence (DNA): TGTGCCAGCAACGTGCCGGTTCTGGTTGAGCAGTTCTTC.

This clone was picked up a small number of times. The gene calls are TRBV7-9 and TRBJ2-1; 8 bases line up with TRBD2. The trim removed 6 bases at V and 3 bases at J, leaving 4 bases unmatched. The V gene's germline CDR1 is SEHNR and CDR2 FQNEAQ (reference sequence). This CDR3 region has 14 residues. CDR3 sequence reads: CASRESGGYNEQFF. As DNA, the CDR3 is TGTGCCAGCAGGGAAAGCGGGGGCTACAATGAGCAGTTCTTC.

The rearrangement joins TRBV28 to TRBJ2-1; tentative D call: TRBD2 (7 bases). Trimming took 3 bases from V and 0 from J, leaving 9 bases between them. Germline lookup yields CDR1 MDHEN and CDR2 SYDVKM. CDR3 length equals 15 residues. The CDR3 nucleotides are TGTGCCAGCAGTTTCGGGGGGCCCTCCTACAATGAGCAGTTCTTC. Residues: CASSFGGPSYNEQFF. The full variable domain, with the rest looked up from reference TRBV28 and TRBJ2-1, is DVKVTQSSRYLVKRTGEKVFLECVQDMDHENMFWYRQDPGLGLRLIYFSYDVKMKEKGDIPEGYSVSREKKERFSLILESASTNQTSMYLCASSFGGPSYNEQFFGPGTRLTVL.

The V and J genes are TRBV27 and TRBJ1-2; D gene uncertain. The CDR3 totals 13 residues. V lost 4 bases and J 4 bases, leaving 10 bases between the germline ends. CDR1 MNHEY and CDR2 SMNVEV come from the germline V gene (reference sequence). CDR3 amino acids: CASSSPRLYGYTF. DNA for the CDR3: TGTGCCAGCAGTTCCCCCAGGCTCTATGGCTACACCTTC.

The chain carries TRBV28 and TRBJ2-3, with TRBD2 identical over 8 bases. Germline V CDR1 and CDR2: MDHEN, SYDVKM. V lost 3 bases and J lost 3; bases outside the gene matches: 5. The CDR3 loop spans 15 amino acids. CDR3 bases: TGTGCCAGCAGTTTCATGGCGGGAGGTACAGATACGCAGTATTTT. Residues: CASSFMAGGTDTQYF. Looking up the rest from reference TRBV28 and TRBJ2-3 gives the full variable domain: DVKVTQSSRYLVKRTGEKVFLECVQDMDHENMFWYRQDPGLGLRLIYFSYDVKMKEKGDIPEGYSVSREKKERFSLILESASTNQTSMYLCASSFMAGGTDTQYFGPGTRLTVL.

The CDR3 region is CASSSGQGEAFF. DNA of the CDR3: TGTGCCAGCAGCTCTGGACAGGGTGAAGCTTTCTTT. This chain uses TRBV5-4 with TRBJ1-1; 8 bases are a match to TRBD1. The CDR3 loop spans 12 amino acids. Looked up from germline, CDR1 is SGHNT and CDR2 is YYREEE (reference sequence). The junction had 2 bases not matched to a gene; V was cut back by 3 bases and J by 7 bases.

V is TRBV21-1 and J is TRBJ1-4. TRBV21-1 is a pseudogene. This CDR3 comprises 13 residues. CDR3 in amino acids: CAKELGNGEKLFF. DNA of the CDR3: TGTGCCAAAGAGCTCGGGAATGGTGAAAAACTGTTTTTT.

As DNA, the CDR3 is TGTGCCACCAGTACCGGGACAGGGGGCCGTAACTATGGCTACACCTTC. This sequence encodes CATSTGTGGRNYGYTF. The chain is built from TRBV15 and TRBJ1-2; 12 nucleotides line up with TRBD1. V gave up 6 bases and J gave up 1 base; unmatched junction bases: 6. CDR3 length: 16 residues. Germline CDR1 is LNHNV and CDR2 is YYDKDF (reference sequence).

The rearrangement joins TRBV27 to TRBJ2-1, with D tentatively TRBD2 (6 bases). Germline CDR1 reads MNHEY; CDR2 reads SMNVEV (reference sequence). This CDR3 spans 14 amino acids. V was pared by 10 bases and J by 4 bases, with 17 bases between. The CDR3 DNA is TGTGCCACCTCAGGAGGGCGCCTGTACAATGAGCAGTTCTTC. It encodes CATSGGRLYNEQFF.

This rearrangement joins TRBV25-1 to TRBJ1-5, with a tentative D call TRBD1 (5 bases). There are 13 residues in the CDR3. Deletions cut 4 bases from V and 2 bases from J, with 6 bases between. Per germline, CDR1 MGHDK and CDR2 SYGVNS. Here the CDR3 DNA reads TGTGCCAGCAGTGTAGGGGGCAATCAGCCCCAGCATTTT. Its protein product is CASSVGGNQPQHF.

V and J are TRBV7-2 and TRBJ2-7; 8 bases are a match to TRBD2. J was trimmed by 3 bases and V by 4 bases; bases with no gene match: 11. CDR1 is SGHTA, CDR2 FQGNSA, per germline. This CDR3 spans 16 amino acids. CDR3 DNA: TGTGCCAGCAGCTCCTTTCGTACTAGCGGAAACTACGAGCAGTACTTC. This sequence encodes CASSSFRTSGNYEQYF.

Here the CDR3 reads CASKGVGRGTEAFF. In nucleotides, the CDR3 is TGTGCCAGCAAGGGTGTTGGGAGGGGCACTGAAGCTTTCTTT. The rearrangement joins TRBV6-5 to TRBJ1-1, with D possibly TRBD1 on 5 matching bases. V was clipped by 7 bases and J by 4 bases, with 16 bases between them. Looked up from germline, CDR1 is MNHEY and CDR2 is SVGAGI. The CDR3 length is 14 residues.

This clone showed up just once. The rearrangement links TRBV7-8 to TRBJ2-3; D perhaps matches TRBD2 (6 bases). Trimming shortened V by 1 base and J by 1 base, and 9 bases separated the two germline ends. The CDR3 contains 15 residues. CDR1 and CDR2 from the germline V gene are SGHVS and FQNEAQ. CDR3 bases: TGTGCCAGCAGCTTAGTGGGCGGGGGCACAGATACGCAGTATTTT. Its translation is CASSLVGGGTDTQYF.

This chain joins TRBV19 and TRBJ2-1, with D perhaps matching TRBD2 (5 bases). Germline V CDR1 and CDR2: LNHDA, SQIVND (reference sequence). Trimming removed 3 bases at V and 4 bases at J, with 13 bases between. This CDR3 spans 15 amino acids. This CDR3 is CASSIEGGSYNEQFF. CDR3 bases: TGTGCCAGTAGTATCGAGGGCGGGTCTTACAATGAGCAGTTCTTC.